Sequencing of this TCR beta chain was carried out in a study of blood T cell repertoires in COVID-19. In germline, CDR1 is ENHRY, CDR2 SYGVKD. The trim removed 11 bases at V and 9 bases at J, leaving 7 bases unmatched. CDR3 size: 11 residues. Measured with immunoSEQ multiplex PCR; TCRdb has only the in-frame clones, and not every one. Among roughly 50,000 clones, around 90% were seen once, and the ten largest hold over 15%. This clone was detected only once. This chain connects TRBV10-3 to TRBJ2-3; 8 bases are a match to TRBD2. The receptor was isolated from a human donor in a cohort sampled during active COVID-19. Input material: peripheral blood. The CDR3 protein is CAAGAGGTQYF. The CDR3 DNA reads TGTGCCGCGGGGGCGGGAGGAACGCAGTATTTT.